This T cell receptor (beta chain) was documented in a study of Ad26.COV2.S vaccination and SARS-CoV-2 variants. At the level of the study: Sample donor was a member of the COV1001 Ad26.COV2.S trial arm.

Study results and caveats: Individuals receiving vaccine had higher spike-specific TCR breadth than placebo recipients did. Considerable breadth of spike-specific CD8+ and CD4+ T cell responses has reportedly been documented following vaccination.

Germline lookup yields CDR1 MGHRA and CDR2 YSYEKL. V shed 5 bases and J 7 bases; nucleotides not matched to a gene: 6. This CDR3 region has 15 residues. A word on this clone: What it binds is unknown.

Specified treatment: 15 to 20 received Ad26.COV2.S at low or high dose, single or two shots; roughly 5 received placebo; per-sample allocation not given. Samples came from day 63 after the first vaccine or placebo injection. Some clones are missing from TCRdb's copy, which holds only in-frame ones; the method was immunoSEQ multiplex PCR. The sample gives about 400,000 clones, approximately 87% of which show up once; around 3.6% is in the top ten. This chain uses TRBV4-1 with TRBJ1-6, with 9 positions matching TRBD1. This specimen consisted of peripheral blood, obtained in a trial of Ad26.COV2.S vaccine versus placebo. This TCR was recovered from a person between 18 and 59 years old who received the Ad26.COV2.S COVID-19 vaccine or a placebo. The CDR3 DNA is TGCGCCAGCAGCGTACAGGGGGCAGGGAATTCACCCCTCCACTTT. Residues: CASSVQGAGNSPLHF.